Below, 14 T cell receptor beta chains from the same sample are listed, as sequenced in a study of blood T cell repertoires in COVID-19. Some clones are missing from TCRdb's copy, which holds only in-frame ones; the method was immunoSEQ multiplex PCR. The sample lists approximately 160,000 clones, roughly 80% occurring once. Material: peripheral blood. These receptors came from a man aged 18 to 30 with active or convalescent COVID-19.

The chain carries TRBV9 and TRBJ1-2, with 7 bases that match TRBD1. Trimming took 3 bases from V and 3 from J; bases not matched to a gene: 8. Germline-derived CDR1 and CDR2 are SGDLS and YYNGEE. CDR3 length: 15 residues. This CDR3 is CASSGASGQYYGYTF. In DNA, the CDR3 is TGTGCCAGCAGCGGCGCCTCGGGACAGTACTATGGCTACACCTTC.

V gene TRBV2 combines with J gene TRBJ1-4, with 11 bases lining up with TRBD1. Germline CDR1 SNHLY, CDR2 FYNNEI. Unmatched junction bases numbered 3, after V lost 6 bases and J lost 0 bases. This CDR3 comprises 16 residues. This CDR3 is CASRKGQGATNEKLFF. The CDR3 DNA reads as TGTGCCAGCAGGAAGGGACAGGGGGCAACTAATGAAAAACTGTTTTTT.

Only a few counts were recorded for this clone. This chain joins TRBV10-3 and TRBJ1-6, with a tentative D call TRBD1 (5 bases). This CDR3 contains 15 residues. Germline lookup yields CDR1 ENHRY and CDR2 SYGVKD. V shed 3 bases and J shed 9 bases, with 15 bases lying between them. CDR3 sequence reads: CAISERQPGSSPLHF. CDR3 bases: TGTGCCATCAGTGAAAGACAGCCAGGTTCTTCACCCCTCCACTTT.

This rearrangement joins TRBV3-1 (or the pseudogene TRBV3-2) to TRBJ2-1; no reliable D call. CDR3 length: 15 amino acids. V lost 0 bases to trimming and J lost 2 bases, with 8 bases between them. The germline V gene encodes CDR1 LGHDT and CDR2 YNNKEL (reference sequence). CDR3 in DNA: TGTGCCAGCAGCCAAGATCAGCGTCCCTACAATGAGCAGTTCTTC. This gives the protein CASSQDQRPYNEQFF.

The chain combines TRBV30 with TRBJ1-5; D unresolved. This CDR3 spans 13 amino acids. Germline CDR1 and CDR2: GTSNPN and SVGIG (reference sequence). V dropped 1 base and J dropped 5 bases, with 9 bases sitting between them. CDR3 amino acids: CAWSASVYQPQHF. Here the CDR3 DNA reads TGTGCCTGGAGTGCATCGGTTTATCAGCCCCAGCATTTT.

This chain joins TRBV11-2 and TRBJ1-2; 7 bases agree with TRBD1. V gave up 5 bases and J gave up 2 bases; unmatched junction bases: 2. The CDR3 sequence is 13 residues long. From germline, CDR1 is SGHAT and CDR2 FQNNGV. In nucleotides, the CDR3 is TGTGCCAGCAGCCAGACAGGGAACTATGGCTACACCTTC. Its translation is CASSQTGNYGYTF.

The chain recombines TRBV4-3 with TRBJ2-3, with 7 bases matching TRBD2. Germline CDR1 reads LGHNA; CDR2 reads YSLEER. The V and J ends lost 3 bases and 0 bases, in that order; junction bases with no gene match: 9. This CDR3 has 17 residues. For the CDR3, the DNA is TGCGCCAGCAGCCATAACCTTGCTAGCGGCAGCACAGATACGCAGTATTTT. This codes for CASSHNLASGSTDTQYF.

A few counts support this clone. The chain is built from TRBV7-9 and TRBJ1-2; D unclear. This CDR3 is built from 13 residues. Germline assignment: CDR1 SEHNR and CDR2 FQNEAQ (reference sequence). Between the trimmed V and J ends, which lost 4 bases and 6 bases, there was a span of 12 bases. The CDR3 DNA sequence: TGTGCCAGCAGCTCCATAAAGCAGGATGGCTACACCTTC. Translated: CASSSIKQDGYTF.

This clone showed up just a few times. This chain connects TRBV18 to TRBJ1-2, with D perhaps matching TRBD1 (6 bases). This CDR3 has 13 amino acids. In germline, CDR1 is KGHSH, CDR2 LQKENI. V lost 10 bases, J lost 1 base, and 13 bases lay in between. CDR3 loop: CATLPDSNYGYTF. The CDR3 DNA reads as TGTGCCACCTTACCGGACAGTAACTATGGCTACACCTTC.

The genes are TRBV18 and TRBJ1-5; 10 bases fit TRBD1. Germline values: CDR1 KGHSH, CDR2 LQKENI. The ends lost 3 bases at V and 4 bases at J; junction bases unmatched: 3. CDR3 length: 15 amino acids. The CDR3 protein is CASSPTGGANQPQHF. CDR3 coding DNA: TGTGCCAGCTCACCGACAGGGGGCGCGAATCAGCCCCAGCATTTT.

V and J are TRBV5-8 and TRBJ1-6, with D unclear. The CDR3 is 14 residues long. V was clipped by 1 base and J by 8 bases, with 10 bases between them. Germline values: CDR1 SGHTS, CDR2 YDEGEE. CDR3 sequence reads: CASSLIPPDSPLHF. The CDR3 DNA follows: TGTGCCAGCAGCTTGATCCCACCGGATTCACCCCTCCACTTT. Full variable domain (missing parts from reference TRBV5-8 and TRBJ1-6): EAGVTQSPTHLIKTRGQQATLRCSPISGHTSVYWYQQALGLGLQFLLWYDEGEERNRGNFPPRFSGRQFPNYSSELNVNALELEDSALYLCASSLIPPDSPLHFGNGTRLTVT.

The chain uses TRBV18 and TRBJ2-1, with D perhaps matching TRBD2 (5 bases). The CDR3 contains 13 residues. The V gene lost 3 bases and the J gene lost 3 bases, with 6 bases spanning the gap. Germline CDR1 and CDR2: KGHSH and LQKENI. DNA of the CDR3: TGTGCCAGCTCACCCCGGGACTACAATGAGCAGTTCTTC. Translating gives CASSPRDYNEQFF.

In its sample, this clone was seen once. The V gene is TRBV29-1, the J gene TRBJ2-1, with 8 bases aligning to TRBD2. This CDR3 is 14 amino acids long. V trimming: 5 bases; J trimming: 0 bases; junction bases outside the gene matches: 3. Germline V lookup: CDR1 SQVTM, CDR2 ANQGSEA. The DNA for the CDR3 is TGCAGCGTTCACACTAGCGGCTCCTACAATGAGCAGTTCTTC. Protein: CSVHTSGSYNEQFF.

This rearrangement joins TRBV27 to TRBJ1-5; D gene ambiguous. Germline lookup yields CDR1 MNHEY and CDR2 SMNVEV (reference sequence). The CDR3 runs 13 residues. Trimming cost V 5 bases and J 4 bases, with 9 bases left between them. Here the CDR3 reads CASSIGLNQPQHF. DNA of the CDR3: TGTGCCAGCAGTATAGGACTAAATCAGCCCCAGCATTTT.